This T cell receptor beta chain is drawn from a study of OX40 agonist ivuxolimab in advanced cancers. Clones were read by immunoSEQ multiplex PCR, and TCRdb kept only the in-frame ones, dropping some. The sample records 45,000 to 60,000 clones, over 85% being singletons. The trim removed 1 base at V and 4 bases at J, leaving 6 bases unmatched. The CDR3 has 17 amino acids. CDR1 MNHEY and CDR2 SMNVEV come from the germline V gene (reference sequence). This clone was counted a few times. V and J are TRBV27 and TRBJ2-1; 11 bases agree with TRBD2. The sequenced sample was CD4+ or CD8+ T cells sorted from blood, obtained in a trial of the OX40 agonist ivuxolimab. The sequence derives from an adult with an advanced solid tumor such as melanoma, head and neck, liver or kidney cancer. In nucleotides, the CDR3 is TGTGCCAGCAGTTTATACTCGGGACTAGCGGCTTACAATGAGCAGTTCTTC. Translated: CASSLYSGLAAYNEQFF.